Following are 10 T cell receptor beta chains from one sample sequenced in a study of shared clonotypes between healthy human individuals. Some clones are missing from TCRdb's copy, which holds only in-frame ones; the method was immunoSEQ multiplex PCR. This table has over a million clones, about four fifths appearing once. Sample: memory CD4+ T cells from PBMCs. Documented subset: CD45RA-negative fraction. The receptors were sampled from a man aged 18 to 29 in good health. Some clones in this sample may be carry-over from other donors' samples.

The chain combines TRBV2 with TRBJ1-5; D is undetermined. V shed 6 bases and J shed 7 bases, with 10 bases lying between them. CDR1 SNHLY and CDR2 FYNNEI come from the germline V gene. The length of the CDR3 is 12 residues. DNA for the CDR3: TGTGCCAGCAGGCGCCTCGGGCAGCCCCAGCATTTT. It encodes CASRRLGQPQHF.

The chain is built from TRBV5-1 and TRBJ2-4; D may be TRBD1 or TRBD2 (5 bases each). The V and J ends lost 0 bases and 9 bases respectively, with 19 bases between them. The CDR3 loop spans 16 amino acids. From germline, CDR1 is SGHRS and CDR2 YFSETQ. The CDR3: CASSLEVTANGGIQYF. As DNA, the CDR3 is TGCGCCAGCAGCTTGGAGGTTACGGCAAATGGGGGCATTCAGTACTTC. Drawing the rest from reference TRBV5-1 and TRBJ2-4, the complete variable domain is KAGVTQTPRYLIKTRGQQVTLSCSPISGHRSVSWYQQTPGQGLQFLFEYFSETQRNKGNFPGRFSGRQFSNSRSEMNVSTLELGDSALYLCASSLEVTANGGIQYFGAGTRLSVL.

The chain is built from TRBV5-1 and TRBJ2-3, with 7 positions matching TRBD2. CDR1 and CDR2 from the germline V gene are SGHRS and YFSETQ. With V trimmed by 6 bases and J by 0 bases, 10 bases remained unmatched. CDR3 length equals 16 residues. The CDR3: CASTYASGASTDTQYF. The CDR3 DNA is TGCGCCAGCACCTACGCTAGCGGAGCTAGCACAGATACGCAGTATTTT.

The chain is built from TRBV4-1 and TRBJ2-5, with D tentatively TRBD2 (5 bases). The J call may be incorrect, as the DNA end agrees better with TRBJ2-7. The CDR3 covers 12 residues. Germline CDR1 reads MGHRA; CDR2 reads YSYEKL. The CDR3, as DNA: TGCGCCAGCAGCCCCGGGGCCTACGAGCAGTACTTC. Protein product: CASSPGAYEQYF.

The gene calls are TRBV7-8 and TRBJ2-2; D uncertain. Germline V CDR1 and CDR2: SGHVS, FQNEAQ. The CDR3 is 12 residues long. With 5 bases removed from V and 6 bases from J, the gap between germline ends came to 7 bases. The CDR3 coding sequence is TGTGCCAGCAGCCCCTCAGCCGGGGAGCTGTTTTTT. It specifies CASSPSAGELFF.

The chain is built from TRBV9 and TRBJ2-1, with 10 bases identical to TRBD1. Germline values: CDR1 SGDLS, CDR2 YYNGEE. J gave up 6 bases and V 2 bases, and 5 bases lay outside the gene matches. This CDR3 spans 15 amino acids. This CDR3 reads CASSVSTGGRNEQFF. In DNA form, the CDR3 reads TGTGCCAGCAGCGTCTCGACAGGGGGCCGCAATGAGCAGTTCTTC.

This chain joins TRBV18 and TRBJ2-7, with 10 bases identical to TRBD2. The V and J ends lost 5 bases and 2 bases, in that order; junction bases with no gene match: 3. Germline V gives CDR1 KGHSH, CDR2 LQKENI. The CDR3 is 14 residues long. The CDR3 loop reads CASSVTSGTYEQYF. Here the CDR3 DNA reads TGTGCCAGCTCAGTCACTAGCGGGACCTACGAGCAGTACTTC.

This clone came up a few times. V usage is TRBV7-9 and J usage is TRBJ2-3, with 7 nucleotides matching TRBD2. V lost 0 bases and J lost 0; bases outside the gene matches: 9. CDR1 and CDR2 (germline): SEHNR, FQNEAQ (reference sequence). The CDR3 contains 18 residues. CDR3 protein: CASSLALTGRLSTDTQYF. Written as DNA, the CDR3 is TGTGCCAGCAGCTTAGCGTTAACCGGGAGGTTGAGCACAGATACGCAGTATTTT.

This rearrangement joins TRBV7-2 to TRBJ1-5; D is perhaps TRBD1 (6 bases). Looked up from germline, CDR1 is SGHTA and CDR2 is FQGNSA. This CDR3 region has 14 residues. V dropped 5 bases and J dropped 3 bases, with 11 bases sitting between them. CDR3 sequence reads: CASSGRQDNQPQHF. CDR3 nucleotides: TGTGCCAGCAGCGGTCGACAGGACAATCAGCCCCAGCATTTT.

This rearrangement joins TRBV7-9 to TRBJ1-1; D might be TRBD1 (5 bases). The CDR3 is 15 residues long. V lost 2 bases, J lost 4 bases, and 14 bases lay in between. Germline values: CDR1 SEHNR, CDR2 FQNEAQ (reference sequence). The DNA of the CDR3 is TGTGCCAGCAGCTTAAGCGATGGGGCCGGCACTGAAGCTTTCTTT. It yields the protein CASSLSDGAGTEAFF.